Below are 20 T cell receptor beta chains sequenced from a single sample in a study of vaccination effects on CD4 cells after COVID-19. Antigen-specific CD4+ T cells were expanded with viral peptide pools in the ViraFEST assay before sequencing. Isolating CD4+ T cells followed ten to eleven days of culture. Subjects were given two BNT162b2 or mRNA-1273 vaccine doses. No antigen has been identified for these receptors. The table came from immunoSEQ multiplex PCR; TCRdb's copy has only in-frame clones and leaves some out. The profile shows about 25,000 clones, roughly 80% of them singletons. Sequenced material: CD4+ T cells from PBMCs cultured with HCoV-NL63 spike peptides, taken after COVID-19 vaccination. The receptors shown here come from a human donor who received a COVID-19 vaccine.

This clone has a handful of counts. The V and J genes are TRBV10-3 and TRBJ1-5; D may be TRBD1 (5 bases). Trimming shortened V by 4 bases and J by 4 bases, and 8 bases separated the two germline ends. This CDR3 has 13 residues. Germline lookup yields CDR1 ENHRY and CDR2 SYGVKD. The CDR3 reads CAISGQINQPQHF. In DNA, the CDR3 is TGTGCCATCAGTGGACAGATTAATCAGCCCCAGCATTTT.

CDR3: CASSLGPRSGRLGDTQYF. DNA for the CDR3: TGTGCCAGCAGCTTAGGACCTCGTAGCGGGAGGCTTGGAGATACGCAGTATTTT. The chain has TRBV7-2 and TRBJ2-3; TRBD2 agrees at 10 bases. This CDR3 contains 18 residues. Per the germline V gene, CDR1 is SGHTA and CDR2 is FQGNSA. V gave up 1 base and J gave up 5 bases; unmatched junction bases: 12.

V gene TRBV29-1 combines with J gene TRBJ2-1, with 10 nucleotides matching TRBD2. Looked up from germline, CDR1 is SQVTM and CDR2 is ANQGSEA. This CDR3 is 15 amino acids long. The ends lost 4 bases at V and 6 bases at J; junction bases unmatched: 9. CDR3 in amino acids: CSVVSGRAGGNEQFF. The DNA of the CDR3 is TGCAGCGTTGTGAGCGGGAGGGCCGGAGGCAATGAGCAGTTCTTC.

The V and J genes are TRBV6-5 and TRBJ1-3, with TRBD1 identical over 9 bases. J gave up 4 bases and V 9 bases, and 4 bases lay outside the gene matches. Looked up from germline, CDR1 is MNHEY and CDR2 is SVGAGI. CDR3 length equals 13 residues. The chain's CDR3 is CASATGGGNTIYF. CDR3 bases: TGTGCCAGTGCGACAGGGGGGGGAAACACCATATATTTT.

The CDR3 sequence is CASSQEPMAARRTDTQYF. CDR3 bases: TGCGCCAGCAGCCAAGAACCCATGGCGGCCAGACGCACAGATACGCAGTATTTT. The chain links TRBV4-1 to TRBJ2-3; D is unclear. Germline V gives CDR1 MGHRA, CDR2 YSYEKL. Trimming stripped 0 bases from V and 1 base from J, with 17 bases between. The CDR3 loop spans 18 amino acids.

This clone has a handful of counts. The chain joins TRBV5-4 to TRBJ1-6, with 8 nucleotides matching TRBD1. Germline V gives CDR1 SGHNT, CDR2 YYREEE (reference sequence). The CDR3 contains 16 residues. V trimming: 0 bases; J trimming: 3 bases; junction bases outside the gene matches: 2. The CDR3 region has the DNA TGTGCCAGCAGCTTGGGACAGGGGAACTATAATTCACCCCTCCACTTT. It is translated as CASSLGQGNYNSPLHF.

The rearrangement joins TRBV11-2 to TRBJ1-1; D not certain. Trimming took 2 bases from V and 3 from J, leaving 4 bases between them. The germline V gene has CDR1 SGHAT and CDR2 FQNNGV. This CDR3 comprises 12 residues. CDR3 in amino acids: CASSLWDTEAFF. In DNA form, the CDR3 reads TGTGCCAGCAGCTTATGGGACACTGAAGCTTTCTTT.

This clone was recorded once. The chain carries TRBV7-2 and TRBJ2-3; 11 bases map to TRBD2. The CDR3 runs to 16 residues. The trim removed 2 bases at V and 3 bases at J, leaving 4 bases unmatched. Germline V gene sequence: CDR1 SGHTA, CDR2 FQGNSA. Here the CDR3 reads CASSLYASGGTDTQYF. CDR3 coding DNA: TGTGCCAGCAGCTTATATGCTAGCGGGGGGACAGATACGCAGTATTTT.

The chain joins TRBV11-2 to TRBJ2-1; D may match TRBD1 or TRBD2 (6 bases each). Germline values: CDR1 SGHAT, CDR2 FQNNGV. The CDR3 sequence is 18 residues long. Trimming cost V 0 bases and J 9 bases, with 24 bases left between them. In DNA form, the CDR3 reads TGTGCCAGCAGCTTAGATTCCGTGCGGGGTGGGGGCCCAATTGAGCAGTTCTTC. The encoded protein is CASSLDSVRGGGPIEQFF.

This sequence joins TRBV24-1 and TRBJ2-6, with D perhaps TRBD2 (7 bases). Trimming took 9 bases from V and 3 from J, leaving 14 bases between them. The CDR3 is 15 amino acids. Germline loops: CDR1 KGHDR, CDR2 SFDVKD. The CDR3 protein is CATSSGGGGANVLTF. CDR3 in DNA: TGTGCCACCTCCTCGGGGGGCGGTGGGGCCAACGTCCTGACTTTC.

J is TRBJ1-1 and V is TRBV7-8, with 9 bases aligning to TRBD1. Germline assignment: CDR1 SGHVS and CDR2 FQNEAQ. CDR3 length: 15 amino acids. V was clipped by 6 bases and J by 1 base; unmatched bases: 6. In DNA, the CDR3 is TGTGCCAGCAGGCAGACAGGGGGGCCGAACACTGAAGCTTTCTTT. Amino acid sequence: CASRQTGGPNTEAFF.

V gene TRBV6-5 combines with J gene TRBJ2-1; D possibly matches TRBD1 or TRBD2 (6 bases each). V was pared by 2 bases and J by 6 bases, with 11 bases between. The germline V gene has CDR1 MNHEY and CDR2 SVGAGI. The CDR3 sequence is 14 residues long. The CDR3 bases are TGTGCCAGCAGTTACCGCAGGGGAGGCAATGAGCAGTTCTTC. This encodes CASSYRRGGNEQFF.

The chain employs TRBV5-1 and TRBJ2-1; 12 bases line up with TRBD2. Germline V gene data show CDR1 as SGHRS and CDR2 as YFSETQ. The CDR3 is 15 residues long. V shed 0 bases and J 9 bases; nucleotides not matched to a gene: 4. The CDR3: CASSLGLAGVGEQFF. The CDR3 coding sequence is TGCGCCAGCAGCTTGGGACTAGCGGGAGTGGGTGAGCAGTTCTTC. Together with reference TRBV5-1 and TRBJ2-1, the CDR3 gives the full variable domain: KAGVTQTPRYLIKTRGQQVTLSCSPISGHRSVSWYQQTPGQGLQFLFEYFSETQRNKGNFPGRFSGRQFSNSRSEMNVSTLELGDSALYLCASSLGLAGVGEQFFGPGTRLTVL.

The V gene is TRBV7-6, the J gene TRBJ1-3; TRBD1 aligns across 9 bases. The CDR3 is 19 residues long. The germline V gene encodes CDR1 SGHVS and CDR2 FNYEAQ. V dropped 5 bases and J dropped 0; count of bases not matched to a gene: 14. The DNA for the CDR3 is TGTGCCAGCAGCCCTCACCCCGGGACAGGGTACGACTCTGGAAACACCATATATTTT. Translated, it gives CASSPHPGTGYDSGNTIYF.

This clone was seen only a few times. The chain links TRBV30 to TRBJ1-2; 8 positions match TRBD1. V lost 3 bases, J lost 4 bases, and 4 bases stayed unmatched. This CDR3 contains 13 residues. The germline CDR1 and CDR2 sequences are GTSNPN and SVGIG (reference sequence). The CDR3 coding sequence is TGTGCCTGGAGCCGGACAGGGACCTATGGCTACACCTTC. It codes for CAWSRTGTYGYTF.

The rearrangement links TRBV10-3 to TRBJ1-2; 12 bases match TRBD1. From germline, CDR1 is ENHRY and CDR2 SYGVKD. The CDR3 extends over 19 amino acids. V lost 0 bases and J lost 4; bases outside the gene matches: 12. DNA for the CDR3: TGTGCCATCAGTGAGTCGGGACTCGGGACAGGGGGCTTCGGCTATGGCTACACCTTC. Its protein product is CAISESGLGTGGFGYGYTF.

V and J are TRBV2 and TRBJ1-3; the D is unclear. This CDR3 is 14 amino acids long. With 5 bases removed from V and 4 bases from J, the gap between germline ends came to 12 bases. Germline assignment: CDR1 SNHLY and CDR2 FYNNEI. CDR3 DNA: TGTGCCAGCAGTCGGGAGGGCCTCGGAAACACCATATATTTT. This gives the protein CASSREGLGNTIYF.

The chain uses TRBV9 and TRBJ2-5; 7 positions agree with TRBD2. With 3 bases clipped from V and 5 bases from J, the junction kept 10 bases outside the gene matches. This CDR3 is 15 amino acids long. In germline, CDR1 is SGDLS, CDR2 YYNGEE. The CDR3 DNA reads TGTGCCAGCAGCGCAGATCAAAGAGCGGGGGAGACCCAGTACTTC. It is translated as CASSADQRAGETQYF. Using reference TRBV9 and TRBJ2-5 for the parts outside the CDR3, the full variable domain is DSGVTQTPKHLITATGQRVTLRCSPRSGDLSVYWYQQSLDQGLQFLIQYYNGEERAKGNILERFSAQQFPDLHSELNLSSLELGDSALYFCASSADQRAGETQYFGPGTRLLVL.

The rearrangement links TRBV4-1 to TRBJ2-7; D not certain. Germline CDR1 MGHRA, CDR2 YSYEKL. The CDR3 sequence is 15 residues long. Trimming pared 3 bases from V and 0 bases from J, leaving 12 bases between. The CDR3, as DNA: TGCGCCAGCAGCCAGAGACCCGCGAGCTCCTACGAGCAGTACTTC. Translation: CASSQRPASSYEQYF.

The chain has TRBV6-2 or TRBV6-3 and TRBJ2-7; 7 bases fit TRBD2. The CDR3 contains 14 residues. The trim removed 0 bases at V and 7 bases at J, leaving 6 bases unmatched. Germline CDR1 MNHEY, CDR2 SVGEGT. The CDR3 protein is CASSYSFGAGEQYF. The CDR3 DNA sequence: TGTGCCAGCAGTTACTCGTTTGGAGCGGGGGAGCAGTACTTC.